What follows describes a single T cell receptor (beta chain). What it binds is unknown. This sample was taken from a study of naive and memory T cell subsets. An equimolar mix of two oligonucleotides served as the beta constant-region primer for TRBC1 and TRBC2. Nested alpha and beta constant-region primers with the SP2 primer drove four PCR rounds on ligated cDNA. Each CDR3 protein gets one entry after TCRdb re-called the UMI-ligation and nested PCR reads with MiXCR. The data contain about 150,000 distinct CDR3 sequences, over 20% of them singletons. Broader study findings: Especially in CD8 cells, naive repertoires contained a few larger clonotypes, possibly CD45RA-re-expressing memory cells. Between naive and memory subsets, TCR abundance power law exponents differed.

The length of the CDR3 is 14 residues. Trimming stripped 5 bases from V and 6 bases from J, with 17 bases between. The germline V gene encodes CDR1 SGHNT and CDR2 YENEEA. The sequence came from a human donor in good health. The sequencing sample was made of naive CD4+ T cells from blood. The rearrangement links TRBV11-3 to TRBJ2-7; the D gene is possibly TRBD2 (6 bases). As DNA, the CDR3 is TGTGCCAGCAGCCCCGGGGGACTGGGCGGCGAGCAGTACTTC. Its protein is CASSPGGLGGEQYF.